A single sample is the source of the 25 T cell receptor beta chains below, sequenced in a study of cytomegalovirus exposure and HLA in healthy donors. In the PCR, 60 Vbeta and 13 Jbeta primers were used. The protocol was immunoSEQ multiplex PCR, while the TCRdb copy is restricted to in-frame clones and leaves out a portion. The table shows some 150,000 clones, with roughly three quarters occurring only once. The sample comprised PBMCs. All receptors come from a woman under 40 in good health and CMV-seronegative.

The chain uses TRBV27 and TRBJ2-3; D is possibly TRBD2 (6 bases). Germline V CDR1 and CDR2: MNHEY, SMNVEV (reference sequence). The CDR3 covers 16 residues. V lost 7 bases, J lost 4 bases, and 21 bases lay in between. The CDR3 spells CASTFAGLPIPDTQYF. DNA for the CDR3: TGTGCCAGCACCTTCGCGGGACTCCCGATCCCAGATACGCAGTATTTT.

This clone has only a few counts. The chain employs TRBV25-1 and TRBJ1-4; 8 nucleotides line up with TRBD1. This CDR3 is 15 amino acids long. Losses at the gene ends were 3 bases for V and 7 bases for J; bases not matched to a gene: 7. Per the germline V gene, CDR1 is MGHDK and CDR2 is SYGVNS. In DNA form, the CDR3 reads TGTGCCAGCAGTGATCCGACAGGGGCGGGTGAAAAACTGTTTTTT. Protein product: CASSDPTGAGEKLFF.

This clone was counted only a few times. The rearrangement uses TRBV5-1 and TRBJ2-2, with D hard to call. Germline CDR1 reads SGHRS; CDR2 reads YFSETQ. The CDR3 loop spans 15 amino acids. V was cut by 5 bases and J by 4 bases, with 15 bases left in between. In DNA, the CDR3 is TGCGCCAGCAGGGTTTGGCAGGCCGGCACCGGGGAGCTGTTTTTT. Encoded protein: CASRVWQAGTGELFF.

The V gene is TRBV11-2, the J gene TRBJ2-5; TRBD2 matches 10 bases. The germline gives CDR1 SGHAT, CDR2 FQNNGV. This CDR3 is built from 15 residues. V lost 5 bases and J lost 2; bases outside the gene matches: 5. CDR3 loop: CASSRAGGPQETQYF. The CDR3, as DNA: TGTGCCAGCAGCCGAGCGGGGGGGCCACAAGAGACCCAGTACTTC.

The CDR3 loop reads CASSFTAGSSNEQFF. CDR3 DNA sequence: TGCGCCAGCAGCTTTACAGCGGGATCATCAAATGAGCAGTTCTTC. The V call is TRBV5-1, the J call TRBJ2-1; 7 positions agree with TRBD2. Germline CDR1 reads SGHRS; CDR2 reads YFSETQ. The V gene end was trimmed by 2 bases and the J gene end by 7 bases; junction bases not matched to a gene: 9. This CDR3 region has 15 residues.

The chain recombines TRBV13 with TRBJ1-3, with 7 bases matching TRBD1. The CDR3 extends over 18 amino acids. Germline V CDR1 and CDR2: PRHDT, FYEKMQ (reference sequence). Trimming removed 2 bases from V and 0 bases from J; junction bases left unmatched: 10. CDR3 amino acids: CASSLMADRASSGNTIYF. The CDR3, as DNA: TGTGCCAGCAGCTTAATGGCAGACAGGGCGAGCTCTGGAAACACCATATATTTT. Full variable domain (missing parts from reference TRBV13 and TRBJ1-3): AAGVIQSPRHLIKEKRETATLKCYPIPRHDTVYWYQQGPGQDPQFLISFYEKMQSDKGSIPDRFSAQQFSDYHSELNMSSLELGDSALYFCASSLMADRASSGNTIYFGEGSWLTVV.

The genes are TRBV5-8 and TRBJ2-7, with TRBD1 matching over 9 bases. V was clipped by 3 bases and J by 2 bases; unmatched bases: 6. Germline V gives CDR1 SGHTS, CDR2 YDEGEE. The length of the CDR3 is 15 residues. CDR3 protein: CASSSRRQGAYEQYF. The CDR3 coding sequence is TGTGCCAGCAGCTCGCGCCGACAGGGGGCCTACGAGCAGTACTTC.

This chain connects TRBV6-1 to TRBJ2-5; TRBD2 agrees at 9 bases. J lost 5 bases, V lost 0 bases, and 7 bases had no gene match. The CDR3 length is 16 residues. Germline values: CDR1 MNHNS, CDR2 SASEGT. The CDR3 loop is CASSEAWREGRETQYF. DNA for the CDR3: TGTGCCAGCAGTGAAGCGTGGCGGGAGGGCCGGGAGACCCAGTACTTC.

This chain connects TRBV4-1 to TRBJ2-7; D unclear. The CDR3 loop spans 17 amino acids. V was clipped by 0 bases and J by 0 bases, with 15 bases between them. Germline V gene lookup returns CDR1 MGHRA and CDR2 YSYEKL. In nucleotides, the CDR3 is TGCGCCAGCAGCCAAGAAGCTTATCCGGCTAGCTCCTACGAGCAGTACTTC. This gives the protein CASSQEAYPASSYEQYF.

The rearrangement links TRBV5-4 to TRBJ2-3; the match to TRBD2 covers 7 bases. This CDR3 contains 14 residues. V trimming: 9 bases; J trimming: 0 bases; junction bases outside the gene matches: 7. The germline CDR1 and CDR2 sequences are SGHNT and YYREEE (reference sequence). CDR3 DNA sequence: TGTGCCATCCGCGGGGGATCTAGCACAGATACGCAGTATTTT. Its translation: CAIRGGSSTDTQYF.

The chain has TRBV7-2 and TRBJ2-5; 9 nucleotides match TRBD1. The CDR3 spans 13 residues. V trimming: 5 bases; J trimming: 4 bases; junction bases outside the gene matches: 2. The germline gives CDR1 SGHTA, CDR2 FQGNSA. CDR3 amino acids: CASSLDRGETQYF. The DNA of the CDR3 is TGTGCCAGCAGCCTGGACAGGGGAGAGACCCAGTACTTC.

The chain joins TRBV2 to TRBJ1-2; D possibly corresponds to TRBD1 (6 bases). Germline-derived CDR1 and CDR2 are SNHLY and FYNNEI. There are 15 residues in the CDR3. The V end lost 7 bases, the J end lost 3 bases, and 18 bases lay between the germline ends. The CDR3 loop is CASIRDQGSDYGYTF. CDR3 nucleotides: TGTGCCAGCATCCGGGACCAGGGGTCGGACTATGGCTACACCTTC.

The chain combines TRBV6-5 with TRBJ1-5; 7 bases map to TRBD1. V shed 6 bases and J 0 bases; nucleotides not matched to a gene: 5. CDR3 length equals 15 residues. The germline CDR1 and CDR2 sequences are MNHEY and SVGAGI. CDR3 region: CASRSRTGSNQPQHF. The DNA for the CDR3 is TGTGCCAGCAGGTCCCGGACAGGTAGCAATCAGCCCCAGCATTTT.

The chain is built from TRBV7-2 and TRBJ1-4; tentative D call: TRBD1 (6 bases). V lost 3 bases and J lost 2, with 19 bases in between. In germline, CDR1 is SGHTA, CDR2 FQGNSA. The CDR3 extends over 18 amino acids. CDR3 coding DNA: TGTGCCAGCAGCTTGTCGTCGGGGGGCGCCTTGACTAATGAAAAACTGTTTTTT. It codes for CASSLSSGGALTNEKLFF. The full variable domain, rest sourced from reference TRBV7-2 and TRBJ1-4, is GAGVSQSPSNKVTEKGKDVELRCDPISGHTALYWYRQSLGQGLEFLIYFQGNSAPDKSGLPSDRFSAERTGGSVSTLTIQRTQQEDSAVYLCASSLSSGGALTNEKLFFGSGTQLSVL.

The chain uses TRBV29-1 and TRBJ2-1, with 7 bases aligning to TRBD1. This CDR3 spans 12 amino acids. Looked up from germline, CDR1 is SQVTM and CDR2 is ANQGSEA. The V and J ends lost 5 bases and 12 bases, in that order; junction bases with no gene match: 10. The DNA of the CDR3 is TGCAGCGTTCAAACTACGACAGGGTGGCAGTTCTTC. Its protein is CSVQTTTGWQFF.

This clone has only a few counts. The chain combines TRBV5-1 with TRBJ2-3; a weak D match, TRBD1 (5 bases). Germline CDR1 and CDR2: SGHRS and YFSETQ. This CDR3 has 15 amino acids. The V gene lost 6 bases and the J gene lost 0 bases, with 14 bases spanning the gap. DNA of the CDR3: TGCGCCAGCACCCTCGGACACCTAAGCACAGATACGCAGTATTTT. It specifies CASTLGHLSTDTQYF.

J is TRBJ1-6 and V is TRBV9; the match to TRBD1 covers 7 bases. The V segment lost 3 bases and the J segment 6 bases; nucleotides outside the gene matches: 6. From germline, CDR1 is SGDLS and CDR2 YYNGEE. The CDR3 is 15 amino acids. In DNA form, the CDR3 reads TGTGCCAGCAGCGCAACCGGGACAGCTAATTCACCCCTCCACTTT. Residues: CASSATGTANSPLHF. The full variable domain, rest sourced from reference TRBV9 and TRBJ1-6, is DSGVTQTPKHLITATGQRVTLRCSPRSGDLSVYWYQQSLDQGLQFLIQYYNGEERAKGNILERFSAQQFPDLHSELNLSSLELGDSALYFCASSATGTANSPLHFGNGTRLTVT.

Written as DNA, the CDR3 is TGTGCCAGCAGCCGAAGGGACAGGCGAGAGACCCAGTACTTC. It yields the protein CASSRRDRRETQYF. J is TRBJ2-5 and V is TRBV6-5; 8 bases align to TRBD1. In germline, CDR1 is MNHEY, CDR2 SVGAGI. Trimming at V came to 6 bases and at J to 4 bases, leaving 7 bases not matched to a gene. The CDR3 is 14 amino acids.

The chain combines TRBV9 with TRBJ1-4, with TRBD1 identical over 9 bases. Unmatched junction bases numbered 10, after V lost 6 bases and J lost 10 bases. The CDR3 covers 14 residues. CDR1 SGDLS and CDR2 YYNGEE come from the germline V gene. CDR3 coding DNA: TGTGCCAGCACCCCGGGACAGGGTCAGGGAAAACTGTTTTTT. Its translation is CASTPGQGQGKLFF.

This clone was counted only a few times. The rearrangement uses TRBV5-1 and TRBJ1-1; weak D call: TRBD1 (5 bases). In germline, CDR1 is SGHRS, CDR2 YFSETQ. V was cut by 0 bases and J by 0 bases, with 9 bases left in between. This CDR3 is built from 15 residues. CDR3 sequence reads: CASSLEQGMNTEAFF. CDR3 nucleotides: TGCGCCAGCAGCTTGGAGCAGGGCATGAACACTGAAGCTTTCTTT.

Only a few counts were recorded for this clone. The chain couples TRBV19 to TRBJ1-1; D not resolved. This CDR3 comprises 13 residues. The germline CDR1 and CDR2 sequences are LNHDA and SQIVND (reference sequence). The CDR3 region has the DNA TGTGCAGGAGGCTCTGCTGCCGGCACTGAAGCTTTCTTT. Protein sequence: CAGGSAAGTEAFF.

This rearrangement joins TRBV5-4 to TRBJ2-1; 13 nucleotides match TRBD2. Trimming cost V 3 bases and J 0 bases; bases outside gene matches: 12. Per germline, CDR1 SGHNT and CDR2 YYREEE (reference sequence). The CDR3 has 20 amino acids. The CDR3 region is CASSYIAGLAGVNSYNEQFF. CDR3 sequence (DNA): TGTGCCAGCAGCTACATAGCTGGACTAGCGGGAGTGAACTCCTACAATGAGCAGTTCTTC.

The rearrangement links TRBV7-6 to TRBJ1-3, with TRBD1 matching 7 bases. CDR1 and CDR2 from the germline V gene are SGHVS and FNYEAQ. CDR3 length: 18 residues. The V and J ends lost 1 base and 3 bases, in that order; junction bases with no gene match: 12. As DNA, the CDR3 is TGTGCCAGCAGCTTAGGGCCCTATGACAGGGTATTTGGAAACACCATATATTTT. Protein: CASSLGPYDRVFGNTIYF.

This clone has just a few counts. V gene TRBV6-1 combines with J gene TRBJ2-2, with a tentative D call TRBD1 (6 bases). Trimming left V 2 bases short and J 4 bases short, with 11 bases between. Germline V gene sequence: CDR1 MNHNS, CDR2 SASEGT. The CDR3 is 15 residues long. The CDR3 loop is CASSESSGATGELFF. DNA for the CDR3: TGTGCCAGCAGTGAATCCTCAGGGGCCACCGGGGAGCTGTTTTTT.

The rearrangement links TRBV7-6 to TRBJ2-1, with TRBD2 matching over 16 bases. The V gene end was trimmed by 8 bases and the J gene end by 5 bases; junction bases not matched to a gene: 15. This CDR3 spans 19 amino acids. Germline-derived CDR1 and CDR2 are SGHVS and FNYEAQ. CDR3 protein: CASSKGTSGGAPGDNEQFF. CDR3 coding DNA: TGTGCCAGCTCCAAAGGGACTAGCGGGGGGGCTCCCGGCGACAATGAGCAGTTCTTC.